This entry lists 31 T cell receptor beta chains sequenced from one sample in a study of cytomegalovirus exposure and HLA in healthy donors. In the PCR, 60 Vbeta and 13 Jbeta primers were used. Repertoires were generated with immunoSEQ multiplex PCR, while TCRdb's copy carries only in-frame clones and drops some. Here the sample spans about 200,000 clones, roughly 80% being singletons. Sequencing input: PBMCs. These receptors were taken from a man in his thirties or forties in good health and CMV-seronegative.

This clone was seen only once. The V and J genes are TRBV28 and TRBJ2-1, with 7 bases fitting TRBD1. Germline CDR1 and CDR2: MDHEN and SYDVKM. V gave up 8 bases and J gave up 4 bases; unmatched junction bases: 8. This CDR3 is built from 14 residues. The CDR3 nucleotides read TGTGCCAGCGGCCGGGACAGCAATTACAATGAGCAGTTCTTC. This sequence encodes CASGRDSNYNEQFF.

The CDR3 nucleotides are TGTGCCAGCAGCCAGGAGGGACAGGGGATGTGGAACTATGGCTACACCTTC. Translated: CASSQEGQGMWNYGYTF. The chain employs TRBV7-9 and TRBJ1-2; TRBD1 aligns across 10 bases. V lost 5 bases and J lost 2; bases outside the gene matches: 11. The CDR3 length is 17 residues. Germline values: CDR1 SEHNR, CDR2 FQNEAQ (reference sequence).

V is TRBV5-4 and J is TRBJ1-4; maybe TRBD1 (6 bases). The CDR3 is 15 amino acids. Germline V CDR1 and CDR2: SGHNT, YYREEE (reference sequence). Trimming removed 3 bases at V and 2 bases at J, with 11 bases between. CDR3 DNA sequence: TGTGCCAGCAGCTCGACAGGATTGACTAATGAAAAACTGTTTTTT. It translates to CASSSTGLTNEKLFF.

The rearrangement links TRBV28 to TRBJ1-3; possible D gene TRBD1, 5 bases. Germline values: CDR1 MDHEN, CDR2 SYDVKM. V shed 6 bases and J shed 6 bases, with 18 bases lying between them. The CDR3 is 15 amino acids. CDR3 bases: TGTGCCAGCAGCCCTTCAGGGCCTCTTATAAACACCATATATTTT. This gives the protein CASSPSGPLINTIYF.

The chain recombines TRBV2 with TRBJ1-1, with D perhaps matching TRBD1 (6 bases). Trimming cost V 7 bases and J 0 bases, with 18 bases left between them. The germline CDR1 and CDR2 sequences are SNHLY and FYNNEI. The CDR3 contains 16 residues. Here the CDR3 DNA reads TGTGCCAGCATGCGGCACCCCGGACAGATGAACACTGAAGCTTTCTTT. Protein product: CASMRHPGQMNTEAFF.

The chain is built from TRBV2 and TRBJ2-7, with 7 bases lining up with TRBD1. Germline-derived CDR1 and CDR2 are SNHLY and FYNNEI. Trimming at V came to 6 bases and at J to 2 bases, leaving 4 bases not matched to a gene. The CDR3 has 13 amino acids. CDR3 in amino acids: CASRPGGTYEQYF. The DNA of the CDR3 is TGTGCCAGCAGGCCAGGGGGTACCTACGAGCAGTACTTC.

V and J are TRBV5-4 and TRBJ2-5; D is perhaps TRBD1 (6 bases). V lost 3 bases to trimming and J lost 4 bases, with 10 bases between them. Germline V lookup: CDR1 SGHNT, CDR2 YYREEE (reference sequence). CDR3 length equals 13 residues. In DNA form, the CDR3 reads TGTGCCAGCAGCTCGCAGGGGCCAGAGACCCAGTACTTC. This translates into CASSSQGPETQYF.

Worth noting for this clone: The sample contains more than one DNA sequence encoding this CDR3. J is TRBJ2-2 and V is TRBV18; a weak D match, TRBD1 (6 bases). The V gene's germline CDR1 is KGHSH and CDR2 LQKENI. V gave up 4 bases and J gave up 6 bases, with 9 bases separating them. The CDR3 has 13 residues. CDR3 protein: CASSRTGSGELFF. In DNA form, the CDR3 reads TGTGCCAGCTCACGAACAGGGTCCGGGGAGCTGTTTTTT.

This clone has only a few counts. Sequence at one end of the junction differs from germline and may be a read error. The rearrangement links TRBV27 to TRBJ2-6, with D perhaps matching TRBD1 (6 bases). CDR3 length: 13 amino acids. Germline V lookup: CDR1 MNHEY, CDR2 SMNVEV (reference sequence). The CDR3 nucleotides read TGTGCCAGCAGGGGGGCTGGGGCCAGCGTCCTGACTTTC. Its translation: CASRGAGASVLTF.

V is TRBV7-2 and J is TRBJ2-7; the match to TRBD1 covers 8 bases. Trimming removed 1 base from V and 4 bases from J; junction bases left unmatched: 6. Germline V gene data show CDR1 as SGHTA and CDR2 as FQGNSA. This CDR3 region has 15 residues. The CDR3 reads CASSLVEDRVYEQYF. The CDR3, as DNA: TGTGCCAGCAGCTTAGTAGAGGACAGGGTGTACGAGCAGTACTTC. Complete variable domain (other parts from reference TRBV7-2 and TRBJ2-7): GAGVSQSPSNKVTEKGKDVELRCDPISGHTALYWYRQSLGQGLEFLIYFQGNSAPDKSGLPSDRFSAERTGGSVSTLTIQRTQQEDSAVYLCASSLVEDRVYEQYFGPGTRLTVT.

V gene TRBV6-1 combines with J gene TRBJ1-5; D is perhaps TRBD1 (6 bases). This CDR3 is 15 amino acids long. CDR1 is MNHNS and CDR2 is SASEGT in the germline V gene. The V end was cut by 9 bases, the J end by 3 bases, with 18 bases between. This CDR3 is CASTLQGLDNQPQHF. The DNA for the CDR3 is TGTGCCAGTACCCTCCAGGGGTTGGACAATCAGCCCCAGCATTTT.

The rearrangement joins TRBV27 to TRBJ1-3; D not resolved. V lost 7 bases, J lost 0 bases, and 10 bases lay in between. Germline-derived CDR1 and CDR2 are MNHEY and SMNVEV (reference sequence). The CDR3 totals 14 residues. The CDR3 region has the DNA TGTGCCAGCATGCGGGTTAGCTCTGGAAACACCATATATTTT. Protein sequence: CASMRVSSGNTIYF.

V and J are TRBV28 and TRBJ2-3; no firm D call. The CDR3 has 17 amino acids. In germline, CDR1 is MDHEN, CDR2 SYDVKM. Trimming removed 1 base at V and 5 bases at J, with 19 bases between. CDR3 protein: CASSLSSTGGMGDTQYF. Here the CDR3 DNA reads TGTGCCAGCAGTTTATCGAGTACGGGTGGTATGGGAGATACGCAGTATTTT.

The sample holds one count of this clone. The rearrangement joins TRBV18 to TRBJ2-6, with 9 bases lining up with TRBD2. Trimming cost V 6 bases and J 0 bases; bases outside gene matches: 6. CDR1 and CDR2 from the germline V gene are KGHSH and LQKENI. CDR3 length: 17 amino acids. CDR3 DNA sequence: TGTGCCAGCTCCGCGGGGGGGGGCTCCTCTGGGGCCAACGTCCTGACTTTC. It codes for CASSAGGGSSGANVLTF.

This rearrangement joins TRBV28 to TRBJ2-1; TRBD2 matches 11 bases. V lost 7 bases and J lost 8; bases outside the gene matches: 7. Germline V lookup: CDR1 MDHEN, CDR2 SYDVKM. This CDR3 contains 14 residues. CDR3 sequence (DNA): TGTGCCAGCAAGGAGACTAGCGGGGTTTATGAGCAGTTCTTC. It encodes CASKETSGVYEQFF.

In its sample, this clone was seen a few times. The chain recombines TRBV19 with TRBJ2-2, with D possibly TRBD1 on 5 matching bases. V lost 2 bases to trimming and J lost 2 bases, with 9 bases between them. Germline CDR1 reads LNHDA; CDR2 reads SQIVND (reference sequence). The length of the CDR3 is 15 residues. CDR3 nucleotide sequence: TGTGCCAGTAGTATATGGGGCAGCAACACCGGGGAGCTGTTTTTT. It yields the protein CASSIWGSNTGELFF.

The chain is built from TRBV5-1 and TRBJ1-5; 10 bases align to TRBD1. This CDR3 has 14 amino acids. Germline V gene lookup returns CDR1 SGHRS and CDR2 YFSETQ. V lost 4 bases, J lost 6 bases, and 4 bases stayed unmatched. CDR3 DNA sequence: TGCGCCAGCAGCCGGGACAGGGGAGGTCAGCCCCAGCATTTT. This gives the protein CASSRDRGGQPQHF.

Note on this clone: One junction end disagrees with the germline gene, perhaps due to a read error. The V call is TRBV19, the J call TRBJ2-6; the D gene is possibly TRBD1 (5 bases). The germline CDR1 and CDR2 sequences are LNHDA and SQIVND (reference sequence). The CDR3 is 15 residues long. The CDR3 region is CASSTRTPGASVLTF. The CDR3 coding sequence is TGTGCCAGTAGTACCCGGACACCTGGGGCCAGCGTCCTGACTTTC.

The rearrangement joins TRBV6-5 to TRBJ1-1; TRBD1 matches 8 bases. V lost 1 base and J lost 1; bases outside the gene matches: 2. The CDR3 consists of 15 residues. The germline gives CDR1 MNHEY, CDR2 SVGAGI. The CDR3 protein is CASSYWGTGNTEAFF. The CDR3 DNA reads TGTGCCAGCAGTTACTGGGGGACAGGGAACACTGAAGCTTTCTTT.

The rearrangement links TRBV5-1 to TRBJ1-1, with 11 bases matching TRBD1. CDR3 length: 16 amino acids. Germline CDR1 SGHRS, CDR2 YFSETQ. J gave up 0 bases and V 4 bases, and 5 bases lay outside the gene matches. This chain's CDR3 is CASSGQGASLNTEAFF. The CDR3 coding sequence is TGCGCCAGCAGCGGACAGGGGGCTTCCTTGAACACTGAAGCTTTCTTT. Using reference TRBV5-1 and TRBJ1-1 for the parts outside the CDR3, the full variable domain is KAGVTQTPRYLIKTRGQQVTLSCSPISGHRSVSWYQQTPGQGLQFLFEYFSETQRNKGNFPGRFSGRQFSNSRSEMNVSTLELGDSALYLCASSGQGASLNTEAFFGQGTRLTVV.

The chain combines TRBV27 with TRBJ1-5, with 10 bases fitting TRBD1. This CDR3 is 15 amino acids long. Germline CDR1 MNHEY, CDR2 SMNVEV (reference sequence). Trimming cost V 5 bases and J 2 bases; bases outside gene matches: 3. This chain's CDR3 is CASSPGTGGNQPQHF. The CDR3 nucleotides are TGTGCCAGCAGTCCCGGGACAGGGGGCAATCAGCCCCAGCATTTT.

The V gene is TRBV7-9, the J gene TRBJ1-1; maybe TRBD1 (5 bases). The CDR3 extends over 14 amino acids. In germline, CDR1 is SEHNR, CDR2 FQNEAQ (reference sequence). The ends were cut back, 5 bases at V and 4 bases at J, with 14 bases in the middle. In DNA form, the CDR3 reads TGTGCCAGCAGCACGGGGGGGGGTAGCACTGAAGCTTTCTTT. Amino acid sequence: CASSTGGGSTEAFF.

On this clone itself: Other DNA sequences in this sample translate to the same CDR3. This chain links TRBV27 with TRBJ1-2; no reliable D call. Trimming stripped 4 bases from V and 6 bases from J, with 15 bases between. Germline V lookup: CDR1 MNHEY, CDR2 SMNVEV (reference sequence). CDR3 length equals 14 residues. CDR3 sequence: CASSYRGESNGYTF. CDR3 in DNA: TGTGCCAGCAGTTACCGAGGTGAGTCGAATGGCTACACCTTC.

The V gene is TRBV13, the J gene TRBJ2-5; 11 bases align to TRBD2. Germline lookup yields CDR1 PRHDT and CDR2 FYEKMQ (reference sequence). V was pared by 3 bases and J by 1 base, with 1 base of the junction left unmatched. The CDR3 totals 15 residues. As DNA, the CDR3 is TGTGCCAGCAGCTTGGGACTAGCGGCCCAAGAGACCCAGTACTTC. Amino acids: CASSLGLAAQETQYF.

The chain uses TRBV2 and TRBJ2-7, with a possible D match to TRBD1 (5 bases). Trimming removed 6 bases at V and 7 bases at J, with 13 bases between. Germline loops: CDR1 SNHLY, CDR2 FYNNEI. CDR3 length: 12 residues. DNA for the CDR3: TGTGCCAGCAGAGACAGTTTTGGGGAGCAGTACTTC. It translates to CASRDSFGEQYF.

This clone was seen a handful of times. The chain has TRBV12-2 and TRBJ2-4; the table gives TRBD2 as D, unverified against the DNA. TRBV12-2 constitutes a pseudogene. The CDR3 has 17 amino acids. The CDR3 DNA sequence: TGTGCAAGTCGCTTAGTCGAGGCGCAGTTCTCAAAAAACATTCAGTACTTC. Protein sequence: CASRLVEAQFSKNIQYF.

The DNA of the CDR3 is TGTGCCAGCTCACCAGACAGGAAGCGTAATTCACCCCTCCACTTT. Protein: CASSPDRKRNSPLHF. This chain uses TRBV18 with TRBJ1-6; possible D gene TRBD1, 6 bases. CDR1 and CDR2 (germline): KGHSH, LQKENI. Trimming left V 2 bases short and J 6 bases short, with 11 bases between. This CDR3 contains 15 residues.

This chain links TRBV6-5 with TRBJ2-2; possibly TRBD2 for D (6 bases). The CDR3 has 14 amino acids. The V gene's germline CDR1 is MNHEY and CDR2 SVGAGI. The ends were cut back, 5 bases at V and 0 bases at J, with 7 bases in the middle. The DNA of the CDR3 is TGTGCCAGCAGTAGGGACTCGAACACCGGGGAGCTGTTTTTT. Translating gives CASSRDSNTGELFF.

V and J are TRBV4-1 and TRBJ2-5, with 11 bases matching TRBD2. After removal of 1 base from V and 2 bases from J, the junction contained 3 bases not matched to a gene. The germline V gene encodes CDR1 MGHRA and CDR2 YSYEKL. This CDR3 is built from 16 residues. The CDR3 loop is CASSQVAGGPQETQYF. Written as DNA, the CDR3 is TGCGCCAGCAGCCAAGTAGCGGGGGGGCCTCAAGAGACCCAGTACTTC.

The CDR3 here is CASGNILAGGHNEQFF. CDR3 nucleotides: TGCGCCAGTGGGAATATACTAGCGGGGGGTCACAATGAGCAGTTCTTC. V gene TRBV5-1 combines with J gene TRBJ2-1, with 12 bases matching TRBD2. The CDR3 is made up of 16 amino acids. Germline values: CDR1 SGHRS, CDR2 YFSETQ. The ends lost 8 bases at V and 5 bases at J; junction bases unmatched: 11.

This clone was seen only once. The V and J genes are TRBV5-4 and TRBJ1-2; the D is unclear. From germline, CDR1 is SGHNT and CDR2 YYREEE (reference sequence). The CDR3 length is 14 residues. The V end was cut by 2 bases, the J end by 2 bases, with 10 bases between. The CDR3: CASSFVTDNYGYTF. CDR3 bases: TGTGCCAGCAGCTTCGTGACTGACAACTATGGCTACACCTTC.